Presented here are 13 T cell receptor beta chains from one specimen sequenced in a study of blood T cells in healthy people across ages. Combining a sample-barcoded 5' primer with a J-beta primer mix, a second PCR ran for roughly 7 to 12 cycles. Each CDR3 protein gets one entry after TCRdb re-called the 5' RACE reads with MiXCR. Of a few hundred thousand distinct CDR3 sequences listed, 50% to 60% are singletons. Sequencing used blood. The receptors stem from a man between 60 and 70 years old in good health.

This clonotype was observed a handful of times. The CDR3 DNA reads TGTGCCAGCAGCTTAGGGAGGGTCATGACCTACGAGCAGTACTTC. Translation: CASSLGRVMTYEQYF. The chain carries TRBV7-2 and TRBJ2-7, with D possibly matching TRBD2 (6 bases). The CDR3 covers 15 residues. Trimming took off 1 base at V and 2 bases at J, with 12 bases between the two ends. Germline CDR1 is SGHTA and CDR2 is FQGNSA.

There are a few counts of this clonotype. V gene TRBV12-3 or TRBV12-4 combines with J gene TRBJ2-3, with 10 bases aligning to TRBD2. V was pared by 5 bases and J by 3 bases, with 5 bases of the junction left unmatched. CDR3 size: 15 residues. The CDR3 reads CASSPSSGRTDTQYF. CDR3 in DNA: TGTGCCAGCAGTCCCTCTAGCGGGAGAACAGATACGCAGTATTTT.

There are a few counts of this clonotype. The CDR3 coding sequence is TGTGCCAGCACCCTAGCGGGAAGCTCTGGGGCCAACGTCCTGACTTTC. Translating it yields CASTLAGSSGANVLTF. The chain carries TRBV7-2 and TRBJ2-6, with TRBD2 matching 9 bases. CDR3 length equals 16 residues. Germline trimming cut 7 bases from V and 0 bases from J; bases unmatched to any gene: 4. Germline CDR1 and CDR2: SGHTA and FQGNSA. The full variable domain, in which reference TRBV7-2 and TRBJ2-6 provide the parts outside the CDR3, is GAGVSQSPSNKVTEKGKDVELRCDPISGHTALYWYRQSLGQGLEFLIYFQGNSAPDKSGLPSDRFSAERTGGSVSTLTIQRTQQEDSAVYLCASTLAGSSGANVLTFGAGSRLTVL.

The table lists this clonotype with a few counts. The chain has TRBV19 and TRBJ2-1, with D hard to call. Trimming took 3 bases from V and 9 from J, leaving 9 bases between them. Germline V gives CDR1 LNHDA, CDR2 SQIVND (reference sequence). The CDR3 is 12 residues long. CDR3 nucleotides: TGTGCCAGTAGTATTTCGACCGGTGAGCAGTTCTTC. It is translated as CASSISTGEQFF.

CDR3 nucleotides: TGTGCCAGCAGCTTAATCGGGACAGGGGGCGCGAGGAATGAGCAGTACTTC. It yields the protein CASSLIGTGGARNEQYF. This chain joins TRBV7-2 and TRBJ2-5, with TRBD1 identical over 12 bases. This CDR3 comprises 17 residues. CDR1 is SGHTA, CDR2 FQGNSA, per germline. V shed 2 bases and J 11 bases; nucleotides not matched to a gene: 15.

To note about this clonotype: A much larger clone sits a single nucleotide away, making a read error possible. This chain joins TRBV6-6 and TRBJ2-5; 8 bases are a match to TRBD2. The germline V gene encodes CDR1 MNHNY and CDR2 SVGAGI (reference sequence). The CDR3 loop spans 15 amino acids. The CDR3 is CASGYGGGNQETQYF. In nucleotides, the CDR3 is TGTGCCAGCGGTTACGGCGGGGGGAATCAAGAGACCCAGTACTTC.

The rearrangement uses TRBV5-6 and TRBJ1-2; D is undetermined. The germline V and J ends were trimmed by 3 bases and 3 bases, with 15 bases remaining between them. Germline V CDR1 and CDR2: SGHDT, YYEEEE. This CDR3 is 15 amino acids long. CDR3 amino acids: CASSWQKAEYYGYTF. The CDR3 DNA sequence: TGTGCCAGCAGCTGGCAGAAGGCAGAGTACTATGGCTACACCTTC.

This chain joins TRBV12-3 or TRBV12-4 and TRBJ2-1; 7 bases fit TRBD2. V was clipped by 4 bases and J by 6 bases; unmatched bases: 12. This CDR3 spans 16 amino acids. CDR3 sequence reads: CASSSKRRLAFNEQFF. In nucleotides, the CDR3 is TGTGCCAGCAGTTCTAAACGCCGACTAGCTTTCAATGAGCAGTTCTTC.

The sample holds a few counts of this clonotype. The CDR3 loop is CAGRTGATNSPLHF. In DNA form, the CDR3 reads TGTGCCGGCCGGACAGGGGCTACAAATTCACCCCTCCACTTT. The chain joins TRBV6-2 or TRBV6-3 to TRBJ1-6, with TRBD1 matching 9 bases. This CDR3 spans 14 amino acids. The V gene end was trimmed by 11 bases and the J gene end by 7 bases; junction bases not matched to a gene: 9. Germline V gene data show CDR1 as MNHEY and CDR2 as SVGEGT.

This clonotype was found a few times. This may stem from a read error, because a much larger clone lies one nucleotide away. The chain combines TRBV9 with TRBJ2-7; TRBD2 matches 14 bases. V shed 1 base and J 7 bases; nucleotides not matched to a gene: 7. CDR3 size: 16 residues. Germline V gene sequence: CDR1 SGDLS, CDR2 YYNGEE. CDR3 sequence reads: CASSVLGTSGSYEQYF. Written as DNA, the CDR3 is TGTGCCAGCAGCGTACTAGGGACTAGCGGGAGCTATGAGCAGTACTTC.

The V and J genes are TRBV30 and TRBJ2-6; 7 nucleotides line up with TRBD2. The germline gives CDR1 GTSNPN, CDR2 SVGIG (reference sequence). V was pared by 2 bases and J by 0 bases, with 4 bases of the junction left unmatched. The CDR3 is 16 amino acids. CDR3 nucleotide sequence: TGTGCCTGGAGTTGGGGGGGGAGCTCTGGGGCCAACGTCCTGACTTTC. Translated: CAWSWGGSSGANVLTF. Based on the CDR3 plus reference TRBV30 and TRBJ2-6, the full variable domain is SQTIHQWPATLVQPVGSPLSLECTVEGTSNPNLYWYRQAAGRGLQLLFYSVGIGQISSEVPQNLSASRPQDRQFILSSKKLLLSDSGFYLCAWSWGGSSGANVLTFGAGSRLTVL.

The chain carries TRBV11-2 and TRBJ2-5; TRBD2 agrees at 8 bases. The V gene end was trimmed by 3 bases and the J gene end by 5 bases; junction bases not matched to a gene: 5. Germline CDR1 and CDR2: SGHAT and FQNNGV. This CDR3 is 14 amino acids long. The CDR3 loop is CASSLRGARETQYF. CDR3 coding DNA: TGTGCCAGCAGCTTGCGGGGGGCGAGGGAGACCCAGTACTTC.

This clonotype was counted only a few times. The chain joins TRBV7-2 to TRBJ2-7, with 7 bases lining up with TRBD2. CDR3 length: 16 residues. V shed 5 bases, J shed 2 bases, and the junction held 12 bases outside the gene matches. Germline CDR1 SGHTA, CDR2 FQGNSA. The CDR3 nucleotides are TGTGCCAGCAGCCCCCTATGGGCGGGAGAGGCCTACGAGCAGTACTTC. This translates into CASSPLWAGEAYEQYF.